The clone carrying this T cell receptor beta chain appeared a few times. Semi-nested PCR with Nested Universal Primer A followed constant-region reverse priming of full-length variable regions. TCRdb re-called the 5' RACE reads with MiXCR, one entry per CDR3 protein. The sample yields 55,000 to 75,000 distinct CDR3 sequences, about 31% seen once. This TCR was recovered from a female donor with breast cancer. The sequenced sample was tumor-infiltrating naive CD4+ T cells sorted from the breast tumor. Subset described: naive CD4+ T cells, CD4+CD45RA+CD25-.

CDR3 coding DNA: TGTGCCAGCAGCCCCCGCAGGGGGGACGGCTACACCTTC. Residues: CASSPRRGDGYTF. The rearrangement links TRBV7-3 to TRBJ1-2, with 7 nucleotides matching TRBD1. V gave up 5 bases and J gave up 8 bases; unmatched junction bases: 8. The CDR3 contains 13 residues. Germline V gene sequence: CDR1 SGHTA, CDR2 FQGTGA.